The sample holds many counts of the clone carrying this T cell receptor beta chain. The sample comes from a study of T cells after yellow fever vaccination. TCRdb reprocessed the 5' RACE reads via MiXCR and lists one record per CDR3 protein. The data show roughly 520,000 distinct CDR3 sequences, 21% seen once. Unmatched junction bases numbered 5, after V lost 0 bases and J lost 6 bases. Germline values: CDR1 SGHRS, CDR2 YFSETQ. The CDR3 sequence is 14 residues long. This TCR was recovered from a man between 18 and 29 years old who received the YFV17D yellow fever vaccine. The chain uses TRBV5-1 and TRBJ1-1, with TRBD1 identical over 7 bases. The specimen comprised PBMCs, sampled less than 25 days after the first yellow fever vaccination. CDR3 amino acids: CASSLGRGGAEAFF. The CDR3, as DNA: TGCGCCAGCAGCTTGGGCAGGGGGGGTGCTGAAGCTTTCTTT.